This TCR beta chain was profiled in a study of T cell repertoires in cytomegalovirus infection. Study-wide context: Through public TCR beta signatures, both CMV infection and matching HLA type were indicated.

Study-level results: Dominant in the ex vivo response were TCR beta clonotypes restricted by HLA-C and specific for CMV.

The CDR3 contains 13 residues. V was pared by 1 base and J by 15 bases, with 8 bases of the junction left unmatched. To note about this clonotype: Its antigen is undetermined.

From the reads, TCRdb called clonotypes with MiXCR, one entry per CDR3 protein. The repertoire holds nearly 700,000 distinct CDR3 sequences, roughly 36% seen once, with 18% in the top ten. The chain has TRBV12-3 or TRBV12-4 and TRBJ2-4, with TRBD1 identical over 8 bases. The sequence was collected from a human donor in good health (CMV status not recorded). Some clones in this sample may be carry-over from other donors' samples. The input for sequencing was cultured PBMCs, taken from culture after CMV antigen stimulation. The CDR3 reads CASSLELRGLLYF. CDR3 nucleotide sequence: TGTGCCAGCAGTTTAGAACTCAGGGGGCTGTTGTACTTC.